This section outlines one T cell receptor beta chain sequence together with its context. V dropped 2 bases and J dropped 7 bases, with 11 bases sitting between them. The germline V gene has CDR1 SGHTA and CDR2 FQGTGA. There are 14 residues in the CDR3. The data are from a study of T cell responses to AZD1222 COVID-19 vaccine. Using immunoSEQ multiplex PCR, the repertoire was profiled, and TCRdb retains in-frame clones only, with some absent. The sample holds around 110,000 clones; roughly 92% are singletons and the top ten take about 1.6%. The receptor was isolated from an adult who received the AZD1222 COVID-19 vaccine. This specimen was peripheral blood, taken 28 days after the second AZD1222 dose. The V call is TRBV7-3, the J call TRBJ2-2; D gene ambiguous. The CDR3 is CASSLAESGGELFF. The CDR3 DNA follows: TGTGCCAGCAGCTTAGCGGAGTCCGGCGGGGAGCTGTTTTTT.